This TCR beta chain stems from a study of blood T cell repertoires in COVID-19. The CDR3 runs 13 residues. Germline V CDR1 and CDR2: KGHSY, FQNENV. V was cut by 5 bases and J by 7 bases, with 14 bases left in between. As originally analysed: The authors estimated nucleated cell counts from reference gene primer amplification. Profiling relied on immunoSEQ multiplex PCR, and the TCRdb table lists in-frame clones only, not all of them. V and J calls and clone size are as listed in that table; D and trimming were resolved from the DNA. The repertoire has 310,000 or so clones, roughly 86% of them found once; the top ten carry roughly 9.9%.

The rearrangement joins TRBV16 to TRBJ1-2; D gene ambiguous. What was sequenced was peripheral blood. The receptor's source is a man aged 30 to 39 with COVID-19, enrolled during active disease. In DNA form, the CDR3 reads TGTGCCAGCAGCGCAAGGAGTGGTTCTGGCTACACCTTC. This gives the protein CASSARSGSGYTF.